There are a few counts of the clone carrying this TCR beta chain. Through a sample-barcoded 5' primer and a J-beta primer mix, a second PCR was run for about 6 to 11 cycles. Each TCR beta cDNA got a 12-nucleotide random molecular identifier. TCRdb re-derived calls from the 5' RACE reads in MiXCR, one entry per CDR3 protein. Among around 520,000 distinct CDR3 sequences listed, roughly a quarter were seen once. This entry is derived from a study of blood T cells in healthy people across ages. V lost 5 bases and J lost 0; bases outside the gene matches: 12. The CDR3 is 18 residues long. The same specimen was also included in a second study, on T cells of mothers and their children. This second study notes: The donor cohort consisted of three healthy Caucasian mothers and their six children.

Sequenced: blood. The chain has TRBV12-3 or TRBV12-4 and TRBJ2-5, with 10 bases identical to TRBD1. This clonotype was sampled from a boy younger than 10 in good health. DNA for the CDR3: TGTGCCAGCAGTCCCGGCGGGACAGGGGAGGGGTACCAAGAGACCCAGTACTTC. This encodes CASSPGGTGEGYQETQYF.